This T cell receptor beta chain derives from a study of cytomegalovirus exposure and HLA in healthy donors. Germline CDR1 and CDR2: WNHNN and SYGVQD (reference sequence). V gave up 3 bases and J gave up 4 bases; unmatched junction bases: 9. The CDR3 is made up of 16 amino acids. A multiplex PCR was run with 60 Vbeta primers and 13 Jbeta primers. The method was immunoSEQ multiplex PCR; TCRdb's version includes in-frame clones alone and lacks a portion of them. The repertoire has roughly 120,000 clones, roughly 82% of them found once; the top ten carry under 6.5%. The chain links TRBV10-1 to TRBJ2-3; 8 bases fit TRBD2. The source of this sequence is a man in his late teens or twenties in good health and CMV-seropositive. The sequenced sample was PBMCs. CDR3 amino acids: CASSDGRGGPADTQYF. The CDR3, as DNA: TGCGCCAGCAGTGATGGTCGGGGGGGGCCGGCAGATACGCAGTATTTT.